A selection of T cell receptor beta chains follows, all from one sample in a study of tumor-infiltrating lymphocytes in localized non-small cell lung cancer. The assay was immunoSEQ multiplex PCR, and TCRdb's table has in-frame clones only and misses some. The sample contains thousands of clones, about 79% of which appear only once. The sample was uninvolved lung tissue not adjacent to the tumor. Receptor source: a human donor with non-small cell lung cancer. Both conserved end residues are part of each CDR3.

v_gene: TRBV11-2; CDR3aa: CASSQPGTSGSNEQFF
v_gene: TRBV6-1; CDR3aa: CASRRSQGTEAFF
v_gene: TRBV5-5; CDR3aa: CASSLAWGQETQYF
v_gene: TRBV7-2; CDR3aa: CASSRTRDSYGYTF
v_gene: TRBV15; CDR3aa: CATSSHRGRKGYTF
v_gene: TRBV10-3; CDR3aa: CAISERGGDGNEQFF
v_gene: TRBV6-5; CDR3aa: CASSIGGLGQPQHF
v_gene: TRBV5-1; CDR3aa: CASSMEAADTQYF
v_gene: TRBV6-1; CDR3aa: CATPTGGETQYF
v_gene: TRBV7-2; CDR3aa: CASSPRAETYEQYF